A single sample gave rise to the 5 T cell receptor beta chains below, sequenced in a study of prognosis after radiotherapy for stage I lung cancer. The genomic DNA TCR beta CDR3 region underwent two rounds of multiplex PCR. Used in first-round PCR were primers specific to each TRBV and TRBJ gene. One entry per CDR3 protein results from TCRdb running MiXCR on the multiplex PCR reads. The profile covers fewer than 25,000 distinct CDR3 sequences, with roughly 47% appearing a single time and roughly 30% taken by the ten largest. The source material was PBMCs, sampled before or after stereotactic body radiation therapy (not recorded which). Receptors were obtained from a donor aged 50 or older with non-small cell lung cancer.

Comment on this clonotype: At one boundary the junction diverges from the germline segment, which might be a read error. The V and J genes are TRBV19 and TRBJ1-5; D not certain. The CDR3 runs 15 residues. Germline CDR1 reads LNHDA; CDR2 reads SQIVND (reference sequence). The CDR3: CASSISRLGNQPQHF. In DNA form, the CDR3 reads TGTGCCAGTAGTATAAGCAGGTTGGGCAATCAGCCCCAGCATTTC.

Worth noting for this clonotype: This may be a read error, as it is one base from a much larger clone. The V call is TRBV7-9, the J call TRBJ1-5, with D hard to call. This CDR3 contains 11 residues. CDR1 and CDR2 (germline): SEHNR, FQNEAQ (reference sequence). Trimming left V 4 bases short and J 9 bases short, with 7 bases between. The CDR3 DNA reads as TGTGCCAGCAGCTCCCTTGTGCCCCAGCATTTT. Its protein product is CASSSLVPQHF.

This clonotype was observed many times. The chain employs TRBV6-1 and TRBJ2-6; D is unclear. The CDR3 has 15 amino acids. The germline CDR1 and CDR2 sequences are MNHNS and SASEGT. V gave up 4 bases and J gave up 0 bases, with 7 bases separating them. The chain's CDR3 is CASSGEDSGANVLTF. Written as DNA, the CDR3 is TGTGCCAGCAGTGGCGAGGACTCTGGGGCCAACGTCCTGACTTTC.

The chain combines TRBV28 with TRBJ2-7, with D possibly being TRBD1 (5 bases). Germline lookup yields CDR1 MDHEN and CDR2 SYDVKM. The CDR3 extends over 15 amino acids. Trimming cost V 4 bases and J 5 bases, with 18 bases left between them. The CDR3 DNA reads as TGTGCCAGCAGTTCCCTGGGAAAGGGGCTAGACGAGCAGTACTTC. It is translated as CASSSLGKGLDEQYF.

This clonotype is judged medium-sized. This chain joins TRBV6-1 and TRBJ2-3; 12 nucleotides match TRBD2. The CDR3 loop spans 16 amino acids. V was clipped by 0 bases and J by 6 bases; unmatched bases: 4. Germline-derived CDR1 and CDR2 are MNHNS and SASEGT. The chain's CDR3 is CASSEALAGGRDTQYF. As DNA, the CDR3 is TGTGCCAGCAGTGAAGCGCTAGCGGGAGGGAGGGATACGCAGTATTTT.